The 28 T cell receptor beta chains below all came from one sample that was sequenced in a study of blood T cell repertoires in COVID-19. Clones were read by immunoSEQ multiplex PCR, and TCRdb kept only the in-frame ones, dropping some. This sample has some 250,000 clones, with 85% to 90% found just once. Sample: peripheral blood. These receptors all stem from a woman aged 25-40 years with COVID-19, enrolled during active disease.

The chain couples TRBV7-9 to TRBJ1-1, with 8 positions matching TRBD1. The CDR3 consists of 15 residues. The germline CDR1 and CDR2 sequences are SEHNR and FQNEAQ (reference sequence). V lost 4 bases, J lost 1 base, and 5 bases stayed unmatched. CDR3 sequence (DNA): TGTGCCAGCAGCTCTTGGGACAGGAGGAACACTGAAGCTTTCTTT. Its translation: CASSSWDRRNTEAFF.

The V call is TRBV23-1, the J call TRBJ1-1; a weak D match, TRBD1 (6 bases). TRBV23-1 is classed as an ORF, of uncertain function. V lost 8 bases and J 6 bases, leaving 16 bases between the germline ends. This CDR3 has 13 residues. CDR3 nucleotides: TGCGCCAGCCCACCTCAGGGGATGTCTGAAGCTTTCTTT. Protein product: CASPPQGMSEAFF.

This sequence joins TRBV13 and TRBJ1-2, with TRBD1 identical over 7 bases. CDR3 length equals 14 residues. After removal of 2 bases from V and 3 bases from J, the junction contained 3 bases not matched to a gene. Germline CDR1 and CDR2: PRHDT and FYEKMQ (reference sequence). The CDR3 region is CASSLTGADYGYTF. CDR3 in DNA: TGTGCCAGCAGCTTAACAGGGGCAGACTATGGCTACACCTTC.

This sequence joins TRBV19 and TRBJ1-5; 8 bases fit TRBD1. CDR1 is LNHDA, CDR2 SQIVND, per germline (reference sequence). This CDR3 spans 17 amino acids. J was trimmed by 6 bases and V by 5 bases; bases with no gene match: 15. The CDR3 DNA follows: TGTGCCAGTAGTCCCGGCTATGTCAGGGGGCTATCTCAGCCCCAGCATTTT. Translated, it gives CASSPGYVRGLSQPQHF.

Only a few counts were recorded for this clone. The chain uses TRBV5-1 and TRBJ2-7; tentative D call: TRBD2 (6 bases). Germline CDR1 and CDR2: SGHRS and YFSETQ. The V end lost 0 bases, the J end lost 3 bases, and 13 bases lay between the germline ends. The CDR3 contains 15 residues. The CDR3 region is CASSLAGGSSYEQYF. As DNA, the CDR3 is TGCGCCAGCAGCTTGGCCGGGGGTAGCAGCTACGAGCAGTACTTC.

The rearrangement joins TRBV10-1 to TRBJ1-1; perhaps TRBD1 as D (5 bases). V was shortened by 3 bases and J by 3 bases, with 8 bases between the two germline ends. CDR1 WNHNN and CDR2 SYGVQD come from the germline V gene (reference sequence). The CDR3 has 13 amino acids. The CDR3 DNA reads TGCGCCAGCAGTGACGGACAATACACTGAAGCTTTCTTT. It yields the protein CASSDGQYTEAFF.

This clone was counted once. The V and J genes are TRBV7-2 and TRBJ2-1; D gene ambiguous. Trimming took off 5 bases at V and 5 bases at J, with 16 bases between the two ends. The CDR3 is made up of 15 amino acids. Per germline, CDR1 SGHTA and CDR2 FQGNSA. The CDR3 region has the DNA TGTGCCAGCAGCCATGCAGCGATATACCACAATGAGCAGTTCTTC. As protein: CASSHAAIYHNEQFF. Drawing the rest from reference TRBV7-2 and TRBJ2-1, the complete variable domain is GAGVSQSPSNKVTEKGKDVELRCDPISGHTALYWYRQSLGQGLEFLIYFQGNSAPDKSGLPSDRFSAERTGGSVSTLTIQRTQQEDSAVYLCASSHAAIYHNEQFFGPGTRLTVL.

This clone was observed once. The V gene is TRBV3-1 (or the pseudogene TRBV3-2), the J gene TRBJ2-7; D may be TRBD2 (6 bases). Germline V CDR1 and CDR2: LGHDT, YNNKEL (reference sequence). The CDR3 is 13 residues long. Trimming left V 5 bases short and J 0 bases short, with 8 bases between. The CDR3 sequence: CASSAGSSYEQYF. CDR3 nucleotide sequence: TGTGCCAGCAGCGCGGGGTCCTCCTACGAGCAGTACTTC.

CDR3 in DNA: TGCGCCAGCAGCTTGTCTCCAGGGTCTGAAGCTTTCTTT. Its translation: CASSLSPGSEAFF. This chain connects TRBV5-1 to TRBJ1-1; tentative D call: TRBD1 (5 bases). Trimming stripped 1 base from V and 6 bases from J, with 10 bases between. Per the germline V gene, CDR1 is SGHRS and CDR2 is YFSETQ. The CDR3 is 13 residues long.

The chain combines TRBV5-5 with TRBJ2-7; possibly TRBD1 for D (6 bases). The CDR3 runs 14 residues. V was shortened by 2 bases and J by 2 bases, with 11 bases between the two germline ends. The germline V gene encodes CDR1 SGHKS and CDR2 YYEKEE (reference sequence). The CDR3 sequence: CASSFVQGPYEQYF. The CDR3 nucleotides are TGTGCCAGCAGCTTCGTACAGGGCCCCTACGAGCAGTACTTC.

This clone was counted between two and nine times. The gene calls are TRBV25-1 and TRBJ1-6, with 11 nucleotides matching TRBD1. Germline V gives CDR1 MGHDK, CDR2 SYGVNS. Trimming took 8 bases from V and 10 from J; bases not matched to a gene: 10. The length of the CDR3 is 15 residues. CDR3 nucleotide sequence: TGTGCCAGCGGGCCGGGACAGGGGGTGTGGTCACCCCTCCACTTT. Protein: CASGPGQGVWSPLHF.

CDR3 DNA sequence: TGTGTCAGAAGCTTCGGGACAGACACTGAAGCTTTCTTT. This sequence encodes CVRSFGTDTEAFF. The chain combines TRBV7-5 with TRBJ1-1; the table calls TRBD1, which could not be checked here. TRBV7-5 is marked as a pseudogene. This CDR3 region has 13 residues.

The chain joins TRBV12-2 to TRBJ2-3; no check of the table's D call, TRBD1, against the DNA was made. TRBV12-2 is labeled a pseudogene. CDR3 size: 17 residues. The CDR3 reads CASRLDPGGSGVDTQYF. Written as DNA, the CDR3 is TGTGCAAGTCGCTTAGACCCAGGGGGGTCCGGGGTAGATACGCAGTATTTT.

DNA for the CDR3: TGTGCCAGCAAACGATCCGGGGACAGATCTGGAAACACCATATATTTT. Translated, it gives CASKRSGDRSGNTIYF. The rearrangement links TRBV19 to TRBJ1-3; 7 bases match TRBD1. This CDR3 region has 16 residues. V trimming: 9 bases; J trimming: 1 base; junction bases outside the gene matches: 12. Per the germline V gene, CDR1 is LNHDA and CDR2 is SQIVND (reference sequence).

The rearrangement links TRBV24-1 to TRBJ2-2; 9 bases are a match to TRBD2. CDR3 length: 16 amino acids. Germline values: CDR1 KGHDR, CDR2 SFDVKD. J gave up 1 base and V 4 bases, and 3 bases lay outside the gene matches. The CDR3, as DNA: TGTGCCACCAGTGACTTTAGCGGGAGGAACACCGGGGAGCTGTTTTTT. Protein product: CATSDFSGRNTGELFF.

The chain uses TRBV18 and TRBJ1-4; D is ambiguous. Between the trimmed V and J ends, which lost 1 base and 4 bases, there was a span of 7 bases. Germline V gene data show CDR1 as KGHSH and CDR2 as LQKENI. This CDR3 contains 14 residues. DNA of the CDR3: TGTGCCAGCTCACCACAGGAGCTTAATGAAAAACTGTTTTTT. Translating it yields CASSPQELNEKLFF.

This chain uses TRBV9 with TRBJ2-1, with 12 positions matching TRBD2. This CDR3 is 15 amino acids long. With 1 base clipped from V and 9 bases from J, the junction kept 5 bases outside the gene matches. CDR1 is SGDLS, CDR2 YYNGEE, per germline. The CDR3 DNA follows: TGTGCCAGCAGCGTACTAGCGGGGGGGCCAGGTGAGCAGTTCTTC. This gives the protein CASSVLAGGPGEQFF.

The chain couples TRBV2 to TRBJ1-2; no clear D. V was shortened by 2 bases and J by 1 base, with 8 bases between the two germline ends. Germline V gene data show CDR1 as SNHLY and CDR2 as FYNNEI. The CDR3 is made up of 14 amino acids. The CDR3 nucleotides read TGTGCCAGCAGTGAACTGAGGAATAACTATGGCTACACCTTC. It specifies CASSELRNNYGYTF.

The chain uses TRBV7-2 and TRBJ2-3; 11 bases are a match to TRBD2. The CDR3 totals 16 residues. V shed 3 bases and J 2 bases; nucleotides not matched to a gene: 4. Looked up from germline, CDR1 is SGHTA and CDR2 is FQGNSA. The CDR3: CASSFTSGGYTDTQYF. CDR3 DNA sequence: TGTGCCAGCAGCTTCACTAGCGGGGGATACACAGATACGCAGTATTTT.

The rearrangement uses TRBV2 and TRBJ1-2; 10 bases fit TRBD1. CDR1 and CDR2 (germline): SNHLY, FYNNEI. J was trimmed by 5 bases and V by 1 base; bases with no gene match: 10. This CDR3 contains 17 residues. The CDR3 sequence: CASSEGGGTGVRYGYTF. The CDR3 DNA sequence: TGTGCCAGCAGTGAAGGCGGGGGGACAGGGGTGAGATATGGCTACACCTTC.

This clone has a single count. The chain is built from TRBV4-1 and TRBJ1-1; TRBD1 might be the D (5 bases). This CDR3 spans 18 amino acids. V gave up 3 bases and J gave up 0 bases, with 20 bases separating them. Per germline, CDR1 MGHRA and CDR2 YSYEKL. CDR3 protein: CASSHVKWGLELNTEAFF. The CDR3 DNA reads TGCGCCAGCAGCCACGTTAAGTGGGGCCTAGAGTTGAACACTGAAGCTTTCTTT.

The chain carries TRBV19 and TRBJ1-2; 10 bases agree with TRBD1. V lost 7 bases, J lost 3 bases, and 5 bases stayed unmatched. Germline V gene lookup returns CDR1 LNHDA and CDR2 SQIVND (reference sequence). The CDR3 runs to 14 residues. This chain's CDR3 is CASTPGQGHYGYTF. The DNA of the CDR3 is TGTGCCAGTACCCCGGGACAGGGGCACTATGGCTACACCTTC.

The chain uses TRBV19 and TRBJ2-1; D not resolved. Germline assignment: CDR1 LNHDA and CDR2 SQIVND (reference sequence). The CDR3 covers 14 residues. The V end was cut by 1 base, the J end by 5 bases, with 9 bases between. The CDR3 region has the DNA TGTGCCAGTAGTATAGGCGGCTCGCACAATGAGCAGTTCTTC. As protein: CASSIGGSHNEQFF.

The chain uses TRBV9 and TRBJ1-1; D not certain. This CDR3 has 14 residues. Deletions cut 0 bases from V and 4 bases from J, with 10 bases between. Germline CDR1 is SGDLS and CDR2 is YYNGEE. This chain's CDR3 is CASSVGVGGTEAFF. CDR3 DNA: TGTGCCAGCAGCGTAGGAGTAGGCGGCACTGAAGCTTTCTTT.

The gene calls are TRBV6-5 and TRBJ2-7, with 7 nucleotides matching TRBD1. Germline CDR1 and CDR2: MNHEY and SVGAGI. CDR3 size: 15 residues. With 2 bases clipped from V and 3 bases from J, the junction kept 7 bases outside the gene matches. This chain's CDR3 is CASSYEGQPGYEQYF. CDR3 sequence (DNA): TGTGCCAGCAGTTACGAGGGACAGCCGGGCTACGAGCAGTACTTC.

The CDR3 is CASSHGDRQYNEQFF. The CDR3 nucleotides read TGTGCCAGCAGCCATGGGGACAGGCAATACAATGAGCAGTTCTTC. The chain uses TRBV11-2 and TRBJ2-1; 8 positions match TRBD1. CDR1 SGHAT and CDR2 FQNNGV come from the germline V gene. V was pared by 5 bases and J by 4 bases, with 7 bases of the junction left unmatched. The CDR3 covers 15 residues.

This chain connects TRBV27 to TRBJ2-1; 8 nucleotides line up with TRBD1. Germline V gene lookup returns CDR1 MNHEY and CDR2 SMNVEV (reference sequence). V shed 4 bases and J 6 bases; nucleotides not matched to a gene: 14. This CDR3 has 17 residues. CDR3 residues: CASSSPRTGLVRNEQFF. The CDR3 DNA reads as TGTGCCAGCAGTTCACCCAGGACAGGGTTGGTCCGCAATGAGCAGTTCTTC.

This chain connects TRBV7-9 to TRBJ2-7; 8 bases line up with TRBD2. Germline V gene lookup returns CDR1 SEHNR and CDR2 FQNEAQ (reference sequence). The J segment lost 4 bases and the V segment lost 7 bases, leaving 12 bases of the junction unmatched. CDR3 length: 15 residues. The CDR3 nucleotides are TGTGCCAGCACACCGGGCCCAGCGGGGGTTTACGAGCAGTACTTC. Its protein product is CASTPGPAGVYEQYF. The complete variable domain, with remaining parts taken from reference TRBV7-9 and TRBJ2-7, reads DTGVSQNPRHKITKRGQNVTFRCDPISEHNRLYWYRQTLGQGPEFLTYFQNEAQLEKSRLLSDRFSAERPKGSFSTLEIQRTEQGDSAMYLCASTPGPAGVYEQYFGPGTRLTVT.